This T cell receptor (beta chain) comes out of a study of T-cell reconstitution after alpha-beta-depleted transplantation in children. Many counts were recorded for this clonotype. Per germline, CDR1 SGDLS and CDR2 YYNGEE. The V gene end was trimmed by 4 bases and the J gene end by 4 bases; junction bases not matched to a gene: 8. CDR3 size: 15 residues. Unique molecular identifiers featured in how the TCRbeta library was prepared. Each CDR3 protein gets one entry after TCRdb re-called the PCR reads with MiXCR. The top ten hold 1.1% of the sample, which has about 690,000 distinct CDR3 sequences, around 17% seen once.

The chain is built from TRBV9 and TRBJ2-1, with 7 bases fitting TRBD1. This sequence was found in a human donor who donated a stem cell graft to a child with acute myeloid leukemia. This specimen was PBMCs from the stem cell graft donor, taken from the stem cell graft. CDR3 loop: CASSYLSGQYNEQFF. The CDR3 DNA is TGTGCCAGCAGCTACCTATCGGGACAGTACAATGAGCAGTTCTTC.